A selection of T cell receptor beta chains follows, all from one sample in a study of regulatory T cells in long-lasting Graves disease. Via MiXCR, TCRdb re-called the multiplex PCR reads, giving one row per CDR3 protein. The sample has 450,000 to 700,000 distinct CDR3 sequences, roughly 13% seen once; the top ten hold roughly a tenth. This sample was shared with a second study, whose subject was T cells in Graves' hyperthyroidism and ophthalmopathy.

The starting material was peripheral blood mononuclear cells (PBMCs), obtained at new diagnosis, from a patient treated with antithyroid drugs. The receptor set was obtained from a man aged 25-40 years with Graves disease. Both conserved end residues are part of each CDR3. The D gene is left open where the match is weak. Not all rows give a size; the values are once, few, many and, for expanded clones, a class.

DNA: TGTGCCAGTAGTATCCGCGGGACGGGGCGGGAGACCCAGTACTTC
CDR3: CASSIRGTGRETQYF
size: many
J: TRBJ2-5
V: TRBV19
D: NA

DNA: TGTGCCAGCAAAACGGGAGGACGCACAGATACGCAGTATTTT
CDR3: CASKTGGRTDTQYF
size: many
J: TRBJ2-3
V: TRBV2
D: TRBD2

DNA: TGTGCCAGCAGTTTGAGCGACTCTTACACCTTC
CDR3: CASSLSDSYTF
size: NA
J: TRBJ1-2
V: TRBV12-3/TRBV12-4
D: NA

DNA: TGTGCCACCAGTGACCAACTAGCGGTCTACAATGAGCAGTTCTTC
CDR3: CATSDQLAVYNEQFF
size: many
J: TRBJ2-1
V: TRBV24-1
D: TRBD2

DNA: TGTGCCAGCAGGACAGGGCACACCGGGGAGCTGTTTTTT
CDR3: CASRTGHTGELFF
size: many
J: TRBJ2-2
V: TRBV2
D: TRBD1

DNA: TGCAGCGTGAGGGTAGGGCTCTTCCTATTCTTT
CDR3: CSVRVGLFLFF
size: many
J: TRBJ1-1
V: TRBV29-1
D: NA

DNA: TGTGCTTCAGCCGGACTAGGGGTTAATGAGCAGTTCTTC
CDR3: CASAGLGVNEQFF
size: many
J: TRBJ2-1
V: TRBV3-1
D: TRBD2

DNA: TGTGCCTGGAGTAGGGGGGATGAAAAACTGTTTTTT
CDR3: CAWSRGDEKLFF
size: many
J: TRBJ1-4
V: TRBV30
D: NA

DNA: TGTGCCAGCAGTCTTGGACTAGCCCGTAGCACAGATACGCAGTATTTT
CDR3: CASSLGLARSTDTQYF
size: many
J: TRBJ2-3
V: TRBV5-1
D: TRBD2

DNA: TGTGCCAGCAGTTGGGAGCGGGGGACTAGCACAGATACGCAGTATTTT
CDR3: CASSWERGTSTDTQYF
size: many
J: TRBJ2-3
V: TRBV6-2/TRBV6-3
D: TRBD2

DNA: TGTGCCAGCAGTAGGGCTAGCGGGACCAAAAACATTCAGTACTTC
CDR3: CASSRASGTKNIQYF
size: NA
J: TRBJ2-4
V: TRBV12-3/TRBV12-4
D: TRBD2

DNA: TGCAGTGCTAGAGGTAGGGACGTCGGTCAGCCCCAGCATTTT
CDR3: CSARGRDVGQPQHF
size: many
J: TRBJ1-5
V: TRBV20-1
D: NA

DNA: TGTGCCAGCAGCCGGAGTAGCACAGATACGCAGTATTTT
CDR3: CASSRSSTDTQYF
size: NA
J: TRBJ2-3
V: TRBV7-3
D: NA

DNA: TGTGCCAGCACTAAGACTAGCGGGAGCACAGATACGCAGTATTTT
CDR3: CASTKTSGSTDTQYF
size: many
J: TRBJ2-3
V: TRBV6-1
D: TRBD2

DNA: TGCAGTGCTAGTAGTGCCGCTAGTCCCGCAGATACGCAGTATTTT
CDR3: CSASSAASPADTQYF
size: NA
J: TRBJ2-3
V: TRBV20-1
D: NA

DNA: TGTGCCAGCAGTTCCCGAGTCTACAATGAGCAGTTCTTC
CDR3: CASSSRVYNEQFF
size: many
J: TRBJ2-1
V: TRBV6-5
D: NA

DNA: TGTGCCAGCAGTTATTTCGGGAGGGCCGGGGATACGCAGTATTTT
CDR3: CASSYFGRAGDTQYF
size: NA
J: TRBJ2-3
V: TRBV2
D: TRBD2